One sample yielded the 29 T cell receptor beta chains listed below, sequenced in a study of response to subunit inactivated influenza vaccine. TCRdb re-derived calls from the RT-PCR reads in MiXCR, one entry per CDR3 protein. Here the sample spans some 800,000 distinct CDR3 sequences, roughly 20% being singletons. The specimen comprised PBMCs from blood, sampled roughly 5 days after vaccination. Receptor source: a man in his forties or fifties who received an inactivated influenza vaccine.

The rearrangement uses TRBV20-1 and TRBJ2-7; TRBD2 matches 9 bases. CDR3 length: 15 amino acids. V shed 5 bases, J shed 5 bases, and the junction held 13 bases outside the gene matches. The germline gives CDR1 DFQATT, CDR2 SNEGSKA (reference sequence). CDR3 region: CSASNRAGGDHEQYF. CDR3 in DNA: TGCAGTGCTTCAAATCGGGCGGGAGGGGACCACGAGCAGTACTTC.

This sequence joins TRBV12-3 or TRBV12-4 and TRBJ1-6, with 7 bases fitting TRBD1. This CDR3 comprises 14 residues. Losses at the gene ends were 6 bases for V and 5 bases for J; bases not matched to a gene: 4. The CDR3 protein is CASRSDRNNSPLHF. In DNA, the CDR3 is TGTGCCAGCAGGTCGGACAGGAATAATTCACCCCTCCACTTT.

This clonotype was counted ten times or more. V usage is TRBV6-2 or TRBV6-3 and J usage is TRBJ2-1; D not certain. This CDR3 spans 14 amino acids. The germline V and J ends were trimmed by 7 bases and 0 bases, with 10 bases remaining between them. Germline lookup yields CDR1 MNHEY and CDR2 SVGEGT. In nucleotides, the CDR3 is TGTGCCAGCAAGACCCTGAGCTCCTACAATGAGCAGTTCTTC. This translates into CASKTLSSYNEQFF.

The chain has TRBV5-1 and TRBJ2-7, with 12 bases lining up with TRBD2. Germline loops: CDR1 SGHRS, CDR2 YFSETQ. Trimming removed 0 bases from V and 3 bases from J; junction bases left unmatched: 4. The CDR3 consists of 16 residues. CDR3 nucleotides: TGCGCCAGCAGCTTGGTACGGACTAGCGGGATCTACGAGCAGTACTTC. It encodes CASSLVRTSGIYEQYF. The entire variable domain, with the rest obtained from reference TRBV5-1 and TRBJ2-7, is as follows: KAGVTQTPRYLIKTRGQQVTLSCSPISGHRSVSWYQQTPGQGLQFLFEYFSETQRNKGNFPGRFSGRQFSNSRSEMNVSTLELGDSALYLCASSLVRTSGIYEQYFGPGTRLTVT.

This clonotype was picked up many times. The chain is built from TRBV10-3 and TRBJ2-7; tentatively, D is TRBD2 (6 bases). V was clipped by 9 bases and J by 12 bases, with 27 bases between them. Per the germline V gene, CDR1 is ENHRY and CDR2 is SYGVKD. This CDR3 is built from 14 residues. The CDR3 nucleotides are TGTGCCATTCAGCGCGGGGTAGACAGTCTAGTGGTGTACTTC. It codes for CAIQRGVDSLVVYF.

The V call is TRBV20-1, the J call TRBJ1-6, with no clear D. The CDR3 totals 17 residues. Trimming took off 1 base at V and 1 base at J, with 14 bases between the two ends. Germline V lookup: CDR1 DFQATT, CDR2 SNEGSKA (reference sequence). The CDR3 here is CSARGRGGSSYNSPLHF. For the CDR3, the DNA is TGCAGTGCTAGAGGGAGAGGAGGGAGTTCCTATAATTCACCCCTCCACTTT.

This chain connects TRBV4-3 to TRBJ2-5; the match to TRBD1 covers 8 bases. The CDR3 is 15 amino acids. From germline, CDR1 is LGHNA and CDR2 YSLEER. V lost 0 bases to trimming and J lost 4 bases; unmatched junction nucleotides: 4. The CDR3 is CASSQEGRGRETQYF. The CDR3 region has the DNA TGCGCCAGCAGCCAAGAGGGCAGGGGGCGAGAGACCCAGTACTTC.

This chain joins TRBV6-1 and TRBJ2-6, with 7 bases lining up with TRBD2. The CDR3 has 14 residues. The germline V gene has CDR1 MNHNS and CDR2 SASEGT. Trimming removed 8 bases from V and 9 bases from J; junction bases left unmatched: 10. This CDR3 is CASVNGGEVNVLTF. The CDR3, as DNA: TGTGCCAGCGTCAATGGGGGGGAAGTCAACGTCCTGACTTTC.

This rearrangement joins TRBV5-5 to TRBJ2-2, with 8 bases lining up with TRBD1. The V gene's germline CDR1 is SGHKS and CDR2 YYEKEE (reference sequence). The CDR3 consists of 17 residues. The V gene end was trimmed by 4 bases and the J gene end by 5 bases; junction bases not matched to a gene: 13. In nucleotides, the CDR3 is TGTGCCAGCAGCCCGCTAACAACCGACAGGGGAACCGGGGAGCTGTTTTTT. Translation: CASSPLTTDRGTGELFF.

J is TRBJ2-5 and V is TRBV13; a possible D gene is TRBD2 (6 bases). Trimming took off 0 bases at V and 0 bases at J, with 11 bases between the two ends. From germline, CDR1 is PRHDT and CDR2 FYEKMQ (reference sequence). This CDR3 is built from 16 residues. The CDR3, as DNA: TGTGCCAGCAGCTTAGGGGGACTGATGTACCAAGAGACCCAGTACTTC. This codes for CASSLGGLMYQETQYF.

This clonotype has more than one count but fewer than ten. This chain links TRBV29-1 with TRBJ2-1, with 11 bases that match TRBD2. CDR1 is SQVTM, CDR2 ANQGSEA, per germline. J was trimmed by 7 bases and V by 7 bases; bases with no gene match: 0. This CDR3 spans 11 amino acids. CDR3 amino acids: CSGLAGNEQFF. The CDR3 region has the DNA TGCAGCGGACTAGCGGGGAATGAGCAGTTCTTC.

This clonotype turned up a few times. This chain connects TRBV20-1 to TRBJ2-3; TRBD2 agrees at 11 bases. This CDR3 is 18 amino acids long. With V trimmed by 6 bases and J by 2 bases, 16 bases remained unmatched. Germline CDR1 reads DFQATT; CDR2 reads SNEGSKA (reference sequence). In DNA form, the CDR3 reads TGCAGTGCCAACCCAGCGTCGATAGCGGGGGGGCTCACAGATACGCAGTATTTT. It encodes CSANPASIAGGLTDTQYF.

The V and J genes are TRBV20-1 and TRBJ2-7; 8 nucleotides match TRBD1. This CDR3 spans 15 amino acids. Germline-derived CDR1 and CDR2 are DFQATT and SNEGSKA (reference sequence). V was pared by 2 bases and J by 0 bases, with 6 bases of the junction left unmatched. The CDR3 is CSARRQGRNSYEQYF. The DNA of the CDR3 is TGCAGTGCTAGAAGACAGGGGCGCAACTCCTACGAGCAGTACTTC.

The chain couples TRBV7-9 to TRBJ2-7; no reliable D call. V lost 1 base, J lost 0 bases, and 13 bases lay in between. Germline V gene sequence: CDR1 SEHNR, CDR2 FQNEAQ (reference sequence). The CDR3 runs to 16 residues. CDR3 protein: CASSLGLIGHSYEQYF. The CDR3 DNA follows: TGTGCCAGCAGCTTAGGACTCATCGGTCACTCCTACGAGCAGTACTTC.

This clonotype came up once. This chain uses TRBV14 with TRBJ2-3; TRBD2 is a possible D gene (5 bases). The germline V and J ends were trimmed by 2 bases and 8 bases, with 11 bases remaining between them. This CDR3 comprises 13 residues. Germline-derived CDR1 and CDR2 are SGHDN and FVKESK. The CDR3 loop reads CASSQPNSGTQYF. DNA of the CDR3: TGTGCCAGCAGCCAACCAAACAGCGGTACGCAGTATTTT.

In this sample, this clonotype turned up a few times. The rearrangement joins TRBV11-1 to TRBJ2-2; 8 nucleotides line up with TRBD2. CDR3 length: 20 residues. Germline V CDR1 and CDR2: SGHAT, FQDESV (reference sequence). Trimming removed 4 bases from V and 0 bases from J; junction bases left unmatched: 16. Here the CDR3 reads CASSSYLTSAHFANTGELFF. The CDR3 DNA reads TGTGCCAGCAGCTCCTACCTGACTAGCGCCCACTTCGCGAACACCGGGGAGCTGTTTTTT.

V is TRBV15 and J is TRBJ2-1; the D is unclear. The CDR3 loop spans 15 amino acids. Trimming removed 3 bases from V and 6 bases from J, with 15 bases in between. Germline V lookup: CDR1 LNHNV, CDR2 YYDKDF (reference sequence). The CDR3 bases are TGTGCCACCAGCAGCGATACTCCTATTGGCAATGAGCAGTTCTTC. It yields the protein CATSSDTPIGNEQFF.

This clonotype was recorded many times. J is TRBJ2-1 and V is TRBV6-2 or TRBV6-3, with 7 bases aligning to TRBD1. The trim removed 4 bases at V and 5 bases at J, leaving 2 bases unmatched. Per germline, CDR1 MNHEY and CDR2 SVGEGT. The CDR3 consists of 13 residues. CDR3 sequence reads: CASSFDRDNEQFF. The CDR3 bases are TGTGCCAGCAGTTTCGACAGGGACAATGAGCAGTTCTTC.

The V and J genes are TRBV20-1 and TRBJ1-1, with D perhaps TRBD1 (6 bases). V lost 3 bases, J lost 0 bases, and 11 bases lay in between. CDR3 length: 14 residues. CDR1 is DFQATT and CDR2 is SNEGSKA in the germline V gene (reference sequence). CDR3 DNA sequence: TGCAGTGCTAGCCAGGGGAGGTTGAACACTGAAGCTTTCTTT. Protein: CSASQGRLNTEAFF.

The chain joins TRBV2 to TRBJ1-5; no definite D call. Trimming took 7 bases from V and 6 from J, leaving 22 bases between them. From germline, CDR1 is SNHLY and CDR2 FYNNEI. The length of the CDR3 is 16 residues. The CDR3 bases are TGTGCCAGCAAGGCGGGGTCAGCGCCTTATGGTCAGCCCCAGCATTTT. As protein: CASKAGSAPYGQPQHF.

This clonotype occurred a few times. This rearrangement joins TRBV27 to TRBJ2-3; no reliable D call. The CDR3 loop spans 16 amino acids. The germline V and J ends were trimmed by 6 bases and 1 base, with 17 bases remaining between them. CDR1 is MNHEY and CDR2 is SMNVEV in the germline V gene (reference sequence). The CDR3 coding sequence is TGTGCCAGCAGCCCTTCGACCAGTAAGCGCACAGATACGCAGTATTTT. This encodes CASSPSTSKRTDTQYF.

This chain connects TRBV5-5 to TRBJ2-3; 10 bases map to TRBD2. V was clipped by 5 bases and J by 4 bases; unmatched bases: 10. This CDR3 has 16 amino acids. Germline V lookup: CDR1 SGHKS, CDR2 YYEKEE (reference sequence). This chain's CDR3 is CASSRVAGGKADTQYF. The CDR3 DNA reads as TGTGCCAGCAGTCGAGTAGCGGGGGGAAAGGCAGATACGCAGTATTTT.

This clonotype showed up just a few times. J is TRBJ2-5 and V is TRBV7-8, with D possibly TRBD2 on 5 matching bases. Germline loops: CDR1 SGHVS, CDR2 FQNEAQ. V was shortened by 1 base and J by 7 bases, with 13 bases between the two germline ends. The CDR3 runs to 14 residues. CDR3 amino acids: CASSLGEGLGTQYF. The CDR3 coding sequence is TGTGCCAGCAGCTTAGGAGAGGGTTTAGGGACCCAGTACTTC.

This clonotype was observed a handful of times. The rearrangement uses TRBV12-3 or TRBV12-4 and TRBJ2-5; D is possibly TRBD2 (6 bases). V dropped 7 bases and J dropped 4 bases, with 10 bases sitting between them. This CDR3 is 12 amino acids long. The CDR3 region has the DNA TGTGCCAGCACCGGGACTTTAGAGACCCAGTACTTC. Protein sequence: CASTGTLETQYF.

The chain employs TRBV12-3 or TRBV12-4 and TRBJ2-5; D is perhaps TRBD1 or TRBD2 (5 bases each). This CDR3 contains 18 residues. The germline V and J ends were trimmed by 5 bases and 2 bases, with 24 bases remaining between them. The CDR3, as DNA: TGTGCCAGCAGTCCTGGACGGGAAGTTAAATGGGGGCAAGAGACCCAGTACTTC. This gives the protein CASSPGREVKWGQETQYF.

V gene TRBV15 combines with J gene TRBJ2-5; D may be TRBD1 (6 bases). Germline V gene lookup returns CDR1 LNHNV and CDR2 YYDKDF (reference sequence). The CDR3 spans 16 residues. With 0 bases removed from V and 3 bases from J, the gap between germline ends came to 14 bases. DNA of the CDR3: TGTGCCACCAGCAGAGACTTGGGACACCGGAAAGAGACCCAGTACTTC. Its protein product is CATSRDLGHRKETQYF.

This clonotype has at least ten counts. The genes are TRBV20-1 and TRBJ2-3; 14 positions match TRBD2. With 4 bases clipped from V and 5 bases from J, the junction kept 5 bases outside the gene matches. The germline CDR1 and CDR2 sequences are DFQATT and SNEGSKA (reference sequence). The CDR3 spans 15 residues. The CDR3 bases are TGCAGTGCTACAGCGACTAGCGGGGGGGTAGATACGCAGTATTTT. Translation: CSATATSGGVDTQYF.

The rearrangement uses TRBV12-3 or TRBV12-4 and TRBJ2-1, with D possibly being TRBD1 or TRBD2 (6 bases each). There are 18 residues in the CDR3. Trimming removed 5 bases from V and 1 base from J, with 21 bases in between. CDR3 region: CASSPRDTVRLSYNEQFF. The CDR3 region has the DNA TGTGCCAGCAGTCCGCGGGACACTGTACGCTTATCCTACAATGAGCAGTTCTTC.

The V and J genes are TRBV6-1 and TRBJ1-1, with a weak D call TRBD1 (6 bases). The CDR3 is 16 residues long. Germline V gene data show CDR1 as MNHNS and CDR2 as SASEGT. With 0 bases removed from V and 4 bases from J, the gap between germline ends came to 15 bases. The CDR3 DNA is TGTGCCAGCAGTGAAGCTTTTGGGGGGGCGGGCACTGAAGCTTTCTTT. This gives the protein CASSEAFGGAGTEAFF.